The clone carrying this TCR beta chain was seen ten or more times. What it binds is not known. The library came from three nested PCR rounds adapted from ARM-PCR protocols. TCRdb processed the multiplex PCR reads anew with MiXCR; each CDR3 protein has one entry. The sample has about 110,000 distinct CDR3 sequences, approximately 87% seen once. This sample is drawn from a study of tumor and adjacent non-tumor tissue in lung cancer. The study's findings and limits: Significantly higher TCR diversity was found in tumor than normal lung. Normal lung showed higher cumulative top 100 clone frequency than tumor.

No cell sorting was done before RNA was extracted from the tissue. The receptor was derived from a man aged 70 or older with non-small cell lung cancer. Input material: lung tumor tissue.

This chain's CDR3 is CASSWAVGTGTQYF. CDR3 coding DNA: TGTGCCAGCAGCTGGGCAGTGGGCACTGGGACCCAGTACTTC. The J gene is TRBJ2-5, the V gene TRBV11-1; D uncertain. The CDR3 is 14 amino acids. The ends were cut back, 4 bases at V and 7 bases at J, with 16 bases in the middle. Germline V gene sequence: CDR1 SGHAT, CDR2 FQDESV (reference sequence).